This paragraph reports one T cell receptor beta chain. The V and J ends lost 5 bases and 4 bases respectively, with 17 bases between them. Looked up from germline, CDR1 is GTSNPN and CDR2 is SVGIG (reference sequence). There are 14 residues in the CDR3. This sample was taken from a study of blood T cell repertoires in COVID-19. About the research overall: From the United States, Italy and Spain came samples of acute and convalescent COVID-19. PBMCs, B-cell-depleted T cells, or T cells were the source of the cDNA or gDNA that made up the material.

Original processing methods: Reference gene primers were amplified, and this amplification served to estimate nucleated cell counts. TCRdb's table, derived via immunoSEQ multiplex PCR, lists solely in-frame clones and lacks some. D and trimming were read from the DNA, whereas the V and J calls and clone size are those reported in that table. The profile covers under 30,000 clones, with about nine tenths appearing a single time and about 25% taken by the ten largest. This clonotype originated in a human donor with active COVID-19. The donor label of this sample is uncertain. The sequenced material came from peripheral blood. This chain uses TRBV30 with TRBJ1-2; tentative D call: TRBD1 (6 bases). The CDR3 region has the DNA TGTGCCTGGGACAGGAAGCAGGGGAGCTATGGCTACACCTTC. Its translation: CAWDRKQGSYGYTF.